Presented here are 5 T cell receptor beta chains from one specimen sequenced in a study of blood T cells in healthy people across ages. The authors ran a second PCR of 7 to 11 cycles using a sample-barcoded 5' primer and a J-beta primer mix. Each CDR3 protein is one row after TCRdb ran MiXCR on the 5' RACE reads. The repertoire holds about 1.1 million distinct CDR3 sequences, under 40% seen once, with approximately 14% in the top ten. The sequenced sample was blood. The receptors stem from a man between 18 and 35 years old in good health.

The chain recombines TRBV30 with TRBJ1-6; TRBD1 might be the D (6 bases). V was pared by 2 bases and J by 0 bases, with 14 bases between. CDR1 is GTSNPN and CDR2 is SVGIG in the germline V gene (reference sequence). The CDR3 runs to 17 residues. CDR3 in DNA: TGTGCCTGGAGTCGGGACACCATGATCTCCTATAATTCACCCCTCCACTTT. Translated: CAWSRDTMISYNSPLHF.

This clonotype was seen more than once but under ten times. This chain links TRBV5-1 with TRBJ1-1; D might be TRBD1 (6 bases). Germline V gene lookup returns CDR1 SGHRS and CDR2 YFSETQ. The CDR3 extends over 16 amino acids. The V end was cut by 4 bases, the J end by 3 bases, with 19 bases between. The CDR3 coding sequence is TGCGCCAGCAGCCAGGCAACCCGGGGGCCTTACACTGAAGCTTTCTTT. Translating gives CASSQATRGPYTEAFF.

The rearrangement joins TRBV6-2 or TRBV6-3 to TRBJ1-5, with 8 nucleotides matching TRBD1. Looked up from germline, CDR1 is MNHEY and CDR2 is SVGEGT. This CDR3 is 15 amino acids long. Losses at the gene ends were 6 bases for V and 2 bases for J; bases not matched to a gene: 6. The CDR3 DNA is TGTGCCAGCAGCTCACAGGGGGAGGGCAATCAGCCCCAGCATTTT. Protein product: CASSSQGEGNQPQHF.

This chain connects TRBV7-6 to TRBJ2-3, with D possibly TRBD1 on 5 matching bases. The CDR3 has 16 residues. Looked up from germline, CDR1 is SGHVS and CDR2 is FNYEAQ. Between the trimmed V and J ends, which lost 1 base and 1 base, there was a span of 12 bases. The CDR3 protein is CASSLVGVSGTDTQYF. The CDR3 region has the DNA TGTGCCAGCAGCTTAGTAGGGGTTTCAGGCACAGATACGCAGTATTTT.

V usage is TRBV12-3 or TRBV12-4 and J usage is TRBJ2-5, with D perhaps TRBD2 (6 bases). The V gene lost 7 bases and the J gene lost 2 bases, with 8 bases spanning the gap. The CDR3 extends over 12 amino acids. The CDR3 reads CASTSAQETQYF. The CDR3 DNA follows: TGTGCCAGCACTAGCGCGCAAGAGACCCAGTACTTC.